This T cell receptor (beta chain) was observed in a study (dated by TCRdb to the mid-2010s). At the level of the whole study: The study set out to test whether tumor-infiltrating Tregs in breast cancer get recruited from blood Tregs or are instead converted in situ from other CD4+ T cell subsets. Summary of the overall study and its limitations: The larger-cohort validation was restricted to a single TCR beta V-J rearrangement rather than whole repertoires. Tumor memory CD4+ T cell TCR gene usage was found to cluster with blood and lymph node memory CD4+ cells and with lymph node naive CD4+ cells. Tumor-infiltrating Treg TCR alpha and beta sequences overlapped most with tumor naive CD4+ T cells, then with blood naive CD4+ T cells.

Cells that were CD4+CD25+CD127-/low were isolated as Tregs. Tregs, naive and memory CD4+ T cells from tumor, blood and ipsilateral draining lymph nodes of 5 or 6 breast cancer patients underwent full-length TCR alpha and beta sequencing. Ficoll density gradient centrifugation was used to isolate mononuclear cells from either lymph nodes or 50 ml of peripheral blood. A purity exceeding 90% was confirmed by FACS for the sorted cell populations. Full-length TCR variable regions were amplified by 5' RACE PCR with constant-region reverse primers, and semi-nested PCR with Nested Universal Primer A was subsequently performed. The ReliaPrep RNA Cell Miniprep System was used to extract total RNA, which was then reverse transcribed into 5'RACE-ready cDNA with the SMARTer RACE 5'/3' Kit. Multiplex adaptors were used to barcode full-length TCR alpha and beta libraries, and the barcoded libraries were sequenced on an Illumina MiSeq. The authors' analysis ran thus. Sequencing data were pooled across the five patients for each of nine subset-tissue groups and compared by unsupervised clustering of TCR gene usage. The Morisita-Horn index was used to calculate repertoire similarity, with shared sequences weighted according to their contribution to each repertoire. TCRdb reprocessing: public reads trimmed at Q25 with fastp, clones called with MiXCR, in-frame beta chains kept. Rows are combined by CDR3 protein, so each entry shows the most common genes and DNA. In this record, the V and J calls reflect TCRdb's handling and not the investigators' own analysis. In this sample the table shows under 9,500 distinct CDR3 sequences, 30% to 40% of which occur a single time. Jointly, the top ten make up roughly 6% of the sample.

By share, this clonotype ranks as medium-sized (0.01 to 0.1%). Its antigen remains unidentified. Base qualities are not recorded, but no much larger clone differs from it by a single base. Sequencing was done on a sample of Tregs sorted from blood. The receptor was derived from a female donor with breast cancer.

The CDR3 reads as follows: CSVEDRAETQYF. The DNA sequence reads TGCAGCGTTGAAGACAGGGCGGAGACCCAGTACTTC. This chain joins TRBV29-1 to TRBJ2-5, and the D gene may be TRBD1, 5 bases matching. V is cut by 0 bases and J by 5 bases, and the space between the germline ends is 7 bases. The CDR3 measures 12 amino acids from cysteine to phenylalanine. Only the CDR3 DNA is retained, 36 bases long and in frame from the first base. Via the germline V gene, CDR1 is SQVTM and CDR2 ANQGSEA.